The present entry profiles one TCR beta chain with its context. This clone occurred once. No cognate antigen has been identified for it. It has no much larger one-base neighbor in the sample; base qualities were not kept. These data belong to a study of cytomegalovirus exposure and HLA in healthy donors listed by TCRdb under 2017. In terms of the full investigation: According to an earlier analysis of several hundred of the donors, about 179 million T cells yielded over 90 million unique TCR beta sequences and more than 250 Gb of sequence data. On average, about 240,000 unique TCR beta nucleotide sequences were sequenced per donor among 398 genotyped donors of the cohort, with 15% to 20% of those sequences being non-productive. Alongside the repertoire data, information on donor age, sex, ethnicity and CMV serostatus was compiled. A later genetic analysis took genome-wide SNP genotypes for about 55% of the 666 donors and used that subset as a discovery cohort. Along with the approximately 650-subject first cohort, a separate validation cohort of over a hundred different subjects was used. Rather than using new phenotypic data, the later analysis identified candidate immune exposures from TCR beta sequences and from how often those sequences occurred across donors. A handful of DR-DQ haplotypes were handled as single units for association and clustering because linkage in the cohort was strong. To predict cytomegalovirus infection status, the study brought together high-throughput TCR immunosequencing, statistical association of individual TCRs with disease status, and machine learning. Among the approximately 400 genotyped donors, around 81% belonged to the genetic ancestry cluster associated with self-reported Caucasian donors. The study profiled the T cell repertoires of hundreds of subjects by immunosequencing and related them to cytomegalovirus serostatus. The number of donors typed differed by locus, with about 629-630 for A, B, C, DRB1 and DQB1, around 500 for DQA1, over 600 for DPA1, and approximately 470 for DPB1. Both class I and class II loci were covered by HLA typing, at four-digit resolution. To study patterns of TCR occurrence, a later analysis re-analyzed previously published TCR beta repertoires from hundreds of donors and added high-resolution HLA genotyping. All discovery cohort repertoires had been generated using a single sequencing platform. An early release that covered about 600 HLA-typed donors contained approximately 300 gigabases of sequencing data and 80 million or so unique TCR sequences. An earlier analysis of about 600 of the donors used high-throughput TCR beta sequencing to judge whether each TCR beta V gene segment behaved as functional or pseudogenic. The study aimed to test whether cataloging public T cell receptors could reveal signatures of past pathogen exposure.

The library was produced with the immunoSEQ multiplex PCR assay. The multiplex PCR relied on a mix of 60 forward primers for TCR Vbeta segments and 13 reverse primers for TCR Jbeta segments. A multiplex PCR assay on genomic DNA amplified the CDR3 region of rearranged TCR beta genes. The amplified TCR beta libraries were sequenced on the Illumina HiSeq System as 87-base-pair reads. The original methods were these. A later analysis counted about 76 million unique TCR beta chains across the 670 or so repertoires, and about 10 million of these chains were shared by at least two donors. To remove PCR and sequencing errors, raw reads were error-corrected and collapsed into unique sequences using a nearest-neighbor algorithm that merged closely related sequences. To assign V, D and J gene segments, CDR3 sequences were aligned to IMGT reference sequences. For a sequence to be retained, a match of at least six nucleotides was required to both a V gene segment and a J gene segment. Rearrangements were classified as productive when the CDR3 lacked stop codons and remained in frame with V and J, and all other rearrangements were classified as non-productive. CDR3 was defined by IMGT convention, running from the second conserved V-encoded cysteine to the conserved J-encoded phenylalanine. The earlier analysis of about 590 of the donors excluded sequences that lacked an unambiguous match to a single V gene segment. An earlier analysis of under 750 of the donors called V segments functional above 56.7% productive rearrangements and segregating when the between-donor standard deviation exceeded 5%. A statistical classification framework was built to diagnose cytomegalovirus status from the catalog of TCR beta chain sequences. A later analysis assigned V and J genes by comparing TCR nucleotide sequences with IMGT/GENE-DB human TR gene sequences. In a later analysis, CDR3 sequences and most-parsimonious VDJ recombination scenarios were assigned using the TCRdist pipeline. In a later analysis, every TCR beta chain was defined by the combination of its CDR3 amino acid sequence and its V-gene family, and reads without a unique V-gene family were dropped. To address suspected cross-contamination and a sequencing artifact, a later analysis removed a few hundred highly shared, low-generation-probability nucleotide sequences. In a later analysis, a clonal expansion index for each public chain was calculated from normalized within-repertoire ranks of inferred template counts. Generation probabilities in a later analysis came from a VDJ recombination model fitted to out-of-frame rearrangements, and those results were checked against IGoR. In a later analysis, TCR-TCR, TCR-HLA and TCR-CMV co-occurrence was scored with hypergeometric tests, and a repertoire-size bias correction was applied to TCR pairs. In a later analysis, false discovery rates were estimated by permuting HLA or CMV assignments 20 times. In a later analysis, co-occurring TCRs were grouped using DBSCAN, with TCRdist sequence similarity added in when clustering inside HLA-allele-positive subsets. For co-occurrence clustering, repertoires with fewer than 30,000 or more than 120,000 public chains were excluded, along with five repertoires with anomalous nucleotide sharing. TCRdb holds this immuneACCESS table with in-frame rearrangements only. Some clones are missing; in checked studies, unresolved V genes explain under half, and the rest has no known cause. V, J and clone size derive from that table, while D and trimming were established from the DNA sequence. The sample table lists some 190,000 clones, about 81% of them with a count of one. 1.5% to 2% of the sample is taken by the ten largest.

The cohort was made up of approximately 700 healthy bone marrow donors. All cohort members were sampled while nominally healthy, although unrecorded immune exposures were likely present. The donor tested CMV seronegative, placing the donor among the 350 or so seronegative members of the cohort. A peripheral blood sample was provided by each donor, and peripheral blood mononuclear cells were used for TCR beta sequencing. The Qiagen DNeasy Blood Extraction Kit was used to extract genomic DNA from the blood cell samples. Looking up the germline V gene (reference sequence) yields CDR1 SGHNT and CDR2 YYREEE. CDR3 length: 13 amino acids, cysteine to phenylalanine. Here the CDR3 DNA is all that survives: 39 bases in frame from base 1. V was cut back by 1 base and J by 1 base, leaving a gap of 6 bases between them. What the authors observed across the whole study: The presence/absence analyses assumed that sequencing depth was roughly uniform across donors, and that assumption may not be true. Because the 87-base-pair reads could not distinguish some IMGT-functional V segments, including TRBV6-2 and TRBV6-3, those segments were excluded. CMV serostatus was the only immune exposure information available for the cohort. Correlated functional status among segregating V segments might reflect linkage disequilibrium, but an unknown experimental factor could not be ruled out. A later analysis reported that several top co-occurrence clusters appeared linked to parvovirus B19, influenza, CMV and Epstein-Barr virus. When HLA alleles, especially DR and DQ, strongly co-occurred, attributing TCR associations to individual alleles was difficult. HLA typing was unavailable for some donors at each locus, so association tests used only the typed subset. A further reported finding was that TCR beta sequences accurately predicted the HLA-A and HLA-B alleles for most subjects in the first cohort. The sequencing pipeline was judged likely to have produced a cluster of highly shared sequence variants as a technical artifact. In a later analysis, HLA-associated TCR beta chains were found to be more clonally expanded and to have lower generation probabilities than equally common non-associated chains. In a later genetic analysis, a missense DCLRE1C variant was associated with V-gene and J-gene trimming of TCR beta chains, and the association was replicated in an independent cohort. According to a later analysis, TCR association rates differed among HLA loci, with DRB1 alleles showing the most associated TCRs and HLA-C alleles showing the fewest. Because counts were too low, some 17 rarely observed V segments, including chromosome 9 orphons, were left out of the earlier analysis of about 620 of the donors. The classifier was reported to diagnose cytomegalovirus status with high specificity and sensitivity in both the original cohort and the validation cohort. Most CMV-associated TCR beta chains appeared to be HLA-restricted in a later analysis, and the HLA associations seemed to be driven largely by CMV exposure. A few of the identified cytomegalovirus-associated TCR beta chains were confirmed in vitro to be specific for cytomegalovirus antigens. This cohort had only TCR beta chains sequenced, and the lack of alpha or paired-chain data limited which features could be detected. The study gave a list of under 200 TCR beta chains associated with cytomegalovirus. Compared with the 666-donor mean, donors in an Asian-associated ancestry cluster had fewer N-insertions in productive TCRs, according to a later genetic analysis. While some public TCRs were present in many individuals, most TCR sequences turned up only very rarely across donors. The authors suggested that the approach could potentially be extended to other disease states and immunological phenotypes. In a later analysis, over 15,000 TCR beta sequences were associated with specific HLA alleles at a false discovery rate of 0.05. Broadly in line with IMGT annotations, most TCR beta V segments showed up in productive rearrangements about 87% or about 30% of the time in an earlier analysis of 450 to 600 of the donors.

The origin of this receptor is a man in his late teens or twenties in good health and CMV-seronegative. The chain was built from TRBV5-4 and TRBJ2-7; the D gene cannot be named for sure. Sequencing used PBMCs. CDR3 region: CASSLYGSYEQYF. The DNA is as follows: TGTGCCAGCAGCTTGTACGGGTCCTACGAGCAGTACTTC.